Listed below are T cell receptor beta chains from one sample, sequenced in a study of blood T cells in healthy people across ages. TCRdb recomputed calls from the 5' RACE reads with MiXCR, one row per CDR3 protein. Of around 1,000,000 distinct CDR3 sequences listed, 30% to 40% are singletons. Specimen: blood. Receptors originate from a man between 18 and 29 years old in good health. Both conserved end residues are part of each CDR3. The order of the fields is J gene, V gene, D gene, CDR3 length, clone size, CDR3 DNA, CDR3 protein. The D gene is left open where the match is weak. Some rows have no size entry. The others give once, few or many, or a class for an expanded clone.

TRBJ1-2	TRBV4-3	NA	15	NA	TGCGCCAGCAGCCAAGTTCGGGGAGGGCTATATGGCTACACCTTC	CASSQVRGGLYGYTF
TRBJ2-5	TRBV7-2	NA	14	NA	TGTGCCAGCAGCTTCTTTACGCCTCAAGAGACCCAGTACTTC	CASSFFTPQETQYF
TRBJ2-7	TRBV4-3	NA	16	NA	TGCGCCAGCAGCCAAGACTGGGGGGAGAACTACAATGAGCAGTACTTC	CASSQDWGENYNEQYF
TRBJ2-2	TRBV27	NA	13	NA	TGTGCCAGCAAGGACACTAACACCGGGGAGCTGTTTTTT	CASKDTNTGELFF
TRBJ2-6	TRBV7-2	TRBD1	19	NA	TGTGCCAGCAGCCCCTTGGGACAGGGGGCATATAATCTGGCCAACGTCCTGACTTTC	CASSPLGQGAYNLANVLTF
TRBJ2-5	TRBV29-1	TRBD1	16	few	TGCAGCGTTGAGGGACAGGGGGTTTTCTGGCAAGAGACCCAGTACTTC	CSVEGQGVFWQETQYF
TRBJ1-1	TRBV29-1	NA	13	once	TGCAGCGTGACAGCCGGGGGAAACACTGAAGCTTTCTTT	CSVTAGGNTEAFF
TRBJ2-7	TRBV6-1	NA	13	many	TGTGCCAGCAGTGAATATAAACCCTACGAGCAGTACTTC	CASSEYKPYEQYF
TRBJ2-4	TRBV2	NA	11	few	TGTGCCAGCAATACAGAAAACATTCAGTACTTC	CASNTENIQYF
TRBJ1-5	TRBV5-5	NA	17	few	TGTGCCAGCAGCTTGGGGGCTGGACCAAATAGCAATCAGCCCCAGCATTTT	CASSLGAGPNSNQPQHF
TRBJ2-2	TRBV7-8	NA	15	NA	TGTGCCAGCACCCGCGGGACGGGAAACACCGGGGAGCTGTTTTTT	CASTRGTGNTGELFF
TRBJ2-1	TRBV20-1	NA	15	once	TGCAGTGCTAGAGAGCGGGGCGATACCTACAATGAGCAGTTCTTC	CSARERGDTYNEQFF
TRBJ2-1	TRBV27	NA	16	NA	TGTGCCAGCAGTTCACGACAGGGGCGGGGGGCAAGTGAGCAGTTCTTC	CASSSRQGRGASEQFF
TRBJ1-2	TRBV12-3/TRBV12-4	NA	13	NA	TGTGCCAGCAGTTTATCCGAGGGGCATGGCTACACATTC	CASSLSEGHGYTF
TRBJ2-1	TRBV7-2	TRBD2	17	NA	TGTGCCAGCAGCTTGGGACTAGCGGGAGGGGCGGGCAATGAGCAGTTCTTC	CASSLGLAGGAGNEQFF
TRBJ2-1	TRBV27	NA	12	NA	TGTGCCAGCAAGTCGGGATACGATGAGCAGTTCTTC	CASKSGYDEQFF
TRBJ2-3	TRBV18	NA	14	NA	TGTGCCAGCTCACCCCCAGGGGAGGCGGATACGCAGTATTTT	CASSPPGEADTQYF
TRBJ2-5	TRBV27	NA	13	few	TGTGCCAGCAGTGTATACAGGGAAGGGGCCCAGTACTTC	CASSVYREGAQYF
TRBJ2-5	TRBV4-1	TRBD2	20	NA	TGCGCCAGCAGCCAACCCACTAGCGGGGGGGCCTCAGGTGTAAGAGAGACCCAGTACTTC	CASSQPTSGGASGVRETQYF
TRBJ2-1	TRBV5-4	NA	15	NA	TGTGCCAGCAGCGAGGACGCAAGCTCCTACAATGAGCAGTTCTTC	CASSEDASSYNEQFF
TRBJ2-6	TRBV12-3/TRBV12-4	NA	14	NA	TGTGGCAGTACCCTTTACGCGGAAACTTACGTCCTGACTTTC	CGSTLYAETYVLTF
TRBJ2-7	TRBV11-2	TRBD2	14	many	TGTGCCAGCACCCGGGGGGGCAACTCCTACGAGCAGTACTTC	CASTRGGNSYEQYF
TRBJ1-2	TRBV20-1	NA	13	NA	TGCAGTGCTACACAGGGATTCGACTATGGCTACACCTTC	CSATQGFDYGYTF